This T cell receptor (beta chain) was documented in a study of T-cell memory formation after mild COVID-19. Notes on the study in general: The authors left the SARS-CoV-2 specificity of second-wave clones peaking on day 37 unconfirmed.

TCRdb re-derived calls from the 5' RACE reads in MiXCR, one entry per CDR3 protein. The top ten clones hold 8.1% of a sample with roughly 510,000 distinct CDR3 sequences, 17% of them seen once. This clonotype was detected a few times. Its antigen remains unidentified. The source is an adult woman who had mild COVID-19 (a few samples of this study predate the infection). Cell type and time point are not known. The source material was PBMCs or a T cell subset sorted from them (not recorded which).

CDR3 protein: CASRAYSTGANVLTF. Here the CDR3 DNA reads TGTGCCAGCAGGGCGTACAGTACTGGGGCCAACGTCCTGACTTTC. The chain combines TRBV6-5 with TRBJ2-6, with D unresolved. V lost 6 bases to trimming and J lost 2 bases, with 11 bases between them. CDR1 MNHEY and CDR2 SVGAGI come from the germline V gene. The CDR3 sequence is 15 residues long.